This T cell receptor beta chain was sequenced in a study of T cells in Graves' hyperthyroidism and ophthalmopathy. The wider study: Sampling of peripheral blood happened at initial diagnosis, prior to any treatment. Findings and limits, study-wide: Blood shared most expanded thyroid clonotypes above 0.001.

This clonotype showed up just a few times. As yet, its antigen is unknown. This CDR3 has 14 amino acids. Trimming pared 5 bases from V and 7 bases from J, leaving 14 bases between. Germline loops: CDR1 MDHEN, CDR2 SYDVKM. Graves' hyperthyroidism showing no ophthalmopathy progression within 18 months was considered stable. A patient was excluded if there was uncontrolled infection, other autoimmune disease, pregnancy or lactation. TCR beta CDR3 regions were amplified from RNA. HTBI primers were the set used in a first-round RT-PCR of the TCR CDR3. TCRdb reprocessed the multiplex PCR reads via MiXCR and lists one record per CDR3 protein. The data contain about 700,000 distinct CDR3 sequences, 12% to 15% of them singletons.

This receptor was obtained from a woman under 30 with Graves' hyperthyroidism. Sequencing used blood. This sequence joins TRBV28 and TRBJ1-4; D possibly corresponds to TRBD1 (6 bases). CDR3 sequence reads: CASSRGGAGEKLFF. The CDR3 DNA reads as TGTGCCAGCAGTCGGGGGGGGGCTGGTGAAAAACTGTTTTTT.